This TCR beta chain came from a study of cytomegalovirus exposure and HLA in healthy donors. Trimming cost V 3 bases and J 0 bases; bases outside gene matches: 5. The CDR3 contains 18 residues. Germline V gene lookup returns CDR1 LNHDA and CDR2 SQIVND (reference sequence). PCR was performed using 60 Vbeta and 13 Jbeta primers. Method: immunoSEQ multiplex PCR; TCRdb's copy keeps in-frame clones and lacks some. The sample has approximately 120,000 clones, 75% to 90% seen once. The sequenced material came from PBMCs. The source of this sequence is a woman aged 25 to 39 in good health and CMV-seropositive. The chain recombines TRBV19 with TRBJ2-1; 13 bases match TRBD2. The CDR3 DNA is TGTGCCAGTAGTATCCAACTAGCGGGGGGGCCCTCCTACAATGAGCAGTTCTTC. Translation gives CASSIQLAGGPSYNEQFF.